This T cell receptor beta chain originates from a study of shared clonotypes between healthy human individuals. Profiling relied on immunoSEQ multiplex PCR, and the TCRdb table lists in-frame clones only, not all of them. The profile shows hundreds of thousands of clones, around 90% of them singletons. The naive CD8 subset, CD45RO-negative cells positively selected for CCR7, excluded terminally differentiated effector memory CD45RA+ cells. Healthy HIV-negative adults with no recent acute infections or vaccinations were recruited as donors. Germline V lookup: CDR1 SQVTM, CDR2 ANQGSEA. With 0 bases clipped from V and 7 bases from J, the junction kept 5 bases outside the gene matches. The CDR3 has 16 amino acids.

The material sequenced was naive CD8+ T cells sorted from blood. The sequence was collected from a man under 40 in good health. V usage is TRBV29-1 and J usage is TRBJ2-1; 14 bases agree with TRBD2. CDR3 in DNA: TGCAGCGTTGAAGACGGGACTAGCGGGAGTGGAAATGAGCAGTTCTTC. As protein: CSVEDGTSGSGNEQFF.